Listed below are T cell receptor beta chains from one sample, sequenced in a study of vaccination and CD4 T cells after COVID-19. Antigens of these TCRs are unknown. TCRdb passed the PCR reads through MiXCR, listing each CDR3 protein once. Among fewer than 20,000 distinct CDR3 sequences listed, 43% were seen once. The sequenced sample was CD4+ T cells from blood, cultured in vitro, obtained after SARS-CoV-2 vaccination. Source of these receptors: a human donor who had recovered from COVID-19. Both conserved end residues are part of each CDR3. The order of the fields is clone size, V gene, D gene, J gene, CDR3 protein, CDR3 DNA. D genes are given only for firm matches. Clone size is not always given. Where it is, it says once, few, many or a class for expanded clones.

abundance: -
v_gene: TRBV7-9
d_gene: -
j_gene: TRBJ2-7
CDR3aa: CASSSGPPHEQYF
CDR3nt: TGTGCCAGCAGCTCCGGGCCGCCGCACGAGCAGTACTTC

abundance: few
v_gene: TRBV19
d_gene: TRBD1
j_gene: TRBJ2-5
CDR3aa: CASSIGQGGETQYF
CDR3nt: TGTGCCAGTAGTATCGGACAGGGGGGAGAGACCCAGTACTTC

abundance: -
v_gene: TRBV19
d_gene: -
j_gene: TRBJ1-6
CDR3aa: CASSRDSLGNSPLHF
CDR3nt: TGTGCCAGTAGTAGAGACTCCCTCGGGAATTCACCCCTCCACTTT

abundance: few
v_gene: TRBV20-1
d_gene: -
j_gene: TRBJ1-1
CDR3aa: CSARDAPRGTEAFF
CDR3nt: TGCAGTGCTAGAGATGCACCCAGGGGCACTGAAGCTTTCTTT

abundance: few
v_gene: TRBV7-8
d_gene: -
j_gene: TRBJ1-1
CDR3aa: CASSLDSGTEAFF
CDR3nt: TGTGCCAGCAGTTTGGACTCAGGGACTGAAGCTTTCTTT

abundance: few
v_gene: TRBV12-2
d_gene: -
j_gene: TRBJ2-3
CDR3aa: CASRLVVERELGADTQYF
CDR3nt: TGTGCAAGTCGCTTAGTGGTTGAGCGGGAACTAGGGGCAGATACGCAGTATTTT

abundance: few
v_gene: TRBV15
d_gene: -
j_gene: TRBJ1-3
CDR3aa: CATSRRREAGNTIYF
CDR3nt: TGTGCCACCAGCAGACGCAGGGAAGCGGGAAACACCATATATTTT

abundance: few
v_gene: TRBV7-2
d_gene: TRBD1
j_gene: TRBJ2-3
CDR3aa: CASSPGQGSTDTQYF
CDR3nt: TGTGCCAGCAGCCCGGGACAGGGAAGCACAGATACGCAGTATTTT

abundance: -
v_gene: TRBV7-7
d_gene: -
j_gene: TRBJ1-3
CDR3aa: CASSLDLGNTIYF
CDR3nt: TGTGCCAGCAGCTTGGACCTTGGAAACACCATATATTTT

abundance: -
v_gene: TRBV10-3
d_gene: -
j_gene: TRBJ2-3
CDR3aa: CAISAAGSTDTQYF
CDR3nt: TGTGCCATCAGTGCTGCAGGCTCCACAGATACGCAGTATTTT

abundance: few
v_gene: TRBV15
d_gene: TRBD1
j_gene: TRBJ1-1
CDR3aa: CATSRDRGRPEAFF
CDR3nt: TGTGCCACCAGCAGAGATAGGGGGCGCCCTGAAGCTTTCTTT

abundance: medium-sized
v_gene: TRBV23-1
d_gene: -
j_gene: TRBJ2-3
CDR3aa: CASSHGRYTDTQYF
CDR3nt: TGCGCCAGCAGTCATGGACGTTACACAGATACGCAGTATTTT

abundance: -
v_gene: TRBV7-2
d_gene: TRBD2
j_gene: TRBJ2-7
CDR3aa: CASSLALSSGSHYEQYF
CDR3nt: TGTGCCAGCAGCTTAGCCTTATCTAGCGGGAGTCACTACGAGCAGTACTTC

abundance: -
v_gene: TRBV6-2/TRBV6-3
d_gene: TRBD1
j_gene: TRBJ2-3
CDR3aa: CASRTQGAQGTDTQYF
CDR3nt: TGTGCCAGCAGGACACAGGGGGCGCAGGGCACAGATACGCAGTATTTT

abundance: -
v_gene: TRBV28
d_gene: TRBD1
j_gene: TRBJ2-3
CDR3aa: CVSSEGQGYTDTQYF
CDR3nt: TGTGTCAGCAGTGAGGGACAGGGGTACACAGATACGCAGTATTTT

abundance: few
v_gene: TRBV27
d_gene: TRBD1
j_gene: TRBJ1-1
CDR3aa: CASSLSGQAVKAFF
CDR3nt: TGTGCCAGCAGTTTATCGGGACAGGCGGTTAAAGCTTTCTTT

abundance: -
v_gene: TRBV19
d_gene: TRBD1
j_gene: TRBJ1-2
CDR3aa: CASRYGQGISGYTF
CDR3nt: TGTGCCAGTAGGTACGGACAGGGAATATCGGGCTACACCTTC

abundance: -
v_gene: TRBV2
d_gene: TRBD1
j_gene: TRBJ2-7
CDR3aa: CASSEQPPGTVPYEQYF
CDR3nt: TGTGCCAGCAGTGAGCAGCCCCCCGGGACAGTACCCTACGAGCAGTACTTC

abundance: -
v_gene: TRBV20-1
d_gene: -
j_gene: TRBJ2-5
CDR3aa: CSAPPRGRDWETQYF
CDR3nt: TGCAGTGCCCCGCCCCGGGGCAGGGATTGGGAGACCCAGTACTTC

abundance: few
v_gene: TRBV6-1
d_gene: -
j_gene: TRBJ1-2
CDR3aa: CASSPPGSSNGYTF
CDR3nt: TGTGCCAGCAGTCCCCCGGGGAGTTCAAATGGCTACACCTTC

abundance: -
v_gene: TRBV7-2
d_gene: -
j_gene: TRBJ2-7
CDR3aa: CASSPQTAGTYEQYF
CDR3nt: TGTGCCAGCAGCCCTCAGACCGCCGGGACGTACGAGCAGTACTTC

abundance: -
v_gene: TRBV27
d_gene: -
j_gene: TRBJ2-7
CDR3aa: CASTPHQGMDEQYF
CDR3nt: TGTGCCAGCACCCCGCACCAGGGGATGGACGAGCAGTACTTC

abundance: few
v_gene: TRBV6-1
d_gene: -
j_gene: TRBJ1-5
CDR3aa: CASRGGISNQPQHF
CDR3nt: TGTGCCAGCAGGGGGGGGATAAGCAATCAGCCCCAGCATTTT

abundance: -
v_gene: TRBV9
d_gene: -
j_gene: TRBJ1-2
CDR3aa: CASSVRVNYGYTF
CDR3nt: TGTGCCAGCAGCGTCAGGGTAAACTATGGCTACACCTTC